Described below is a single TCR beta chain sequence and its context. This clone has only one observation. The target of this receptor is not known. Qualities for individual bases were not recorded, and no much larger clone is one base off. CDR1 SGHVS and CDR2 FNYEAQ are derived from the germline V gene. V and J are trimmed by 5 bases and 3 bases, and the gene matches miss 11 bases of the junction. Measured from the cysteine to the phenylalanine, the CDR3 is 16 residues long. Only the CDR3 region is kept as DNA, spanning 48 bases read in frame from base 1. The data were taken from a study of cytotoxic CD8 clonotypes in ibrutinib-treated CLL (dated by TCRdb to 2020 to 2022). With regard to the full study: The cohort had 11 relapsed/refractory and around 15 treatment-naive patients; around 17 were IGHV unmutated. Partial responses were observed in about 24 patients and complete responses in 2; after a median follow-up of about 69 months, remission was maintained in roughly 14 patients and progression was observed in approximately twelve. Response samples were obtained after a median of 12 months of treatment, with a range of about 6 to 40 months. On average, each sample had a few hundred thousand productive templates and 94,082 productive rearrangements. Longitudinal samples were available for about 30% of the roughly 86 trial participants. Cryopreserved peripheral blood mononuclear cells were obtained prior to treatment, at the time of response, and at either disease progression or sustained remission. Patients were still on ibrutinib when every remission and progressive disease sample was collected. What the study reported, not specific to this receptor: At ibrutinib response clonality went up, during sustained remission it held steady, and at progression it dropped back toward baseline. Lymph node repertoires were not examined, and the timing of sampling was not matched between patients in sustained remission and those whose disease progressed. Baseline clonality was found to be higher than that of age-matched healthy donors and was strongly correlated with circulating CD8+ T-cell counts. Public clonotypes were rare and either contracted or stayed stable during treatment, and the rise in clonality at ibrutinib response reflected the expansion of private clonotypes.

This specimen's time point label, per the study, means: about 11 months on ibrutinib. Roughly 1.8 micrograms of genomic DNA were extracted from cryopreserved PBMCs for TCR beta library preparation. High-throughput TCR beta sequencing was performed on longitudinal blood samples from CLL patients receiving ibrutinib monotherapy. The patients were enrolled in a single-center, open-label phase 2 trial of ibrutinib monotherapy. The goal of deep resolution MiSeq sequencing was a depth between 1 in 1 million and 1 in 200,000 T cells, and coverage averaged 10x per clonotype. The immunoSEQ hsTCRB Kit was used to generate the TCR beta libraries. In the original analysis: Data were analyzed with ImmunoSEQ Data Assistant and ImmunoSEQ Analyzer, with V, D and J genes assigned per IMGT definitions. Clonality, which ranges from 0 to 1, was calculated as one minus the normalized Shannon entropy of productive rearrangement frequencies. Public clonotype analysis was restricted to overrepresented clonotypes comprising at least 0.05% of each patient's repertoire. About a dozen age-matched healthy donor repertoires from immuneACCESS served as clonality controls. In its TCRdb copy, this immuneACCESS table keeps in-frame sequences only and misses some clones. Where compared with another copy, unresolved V genes explain less than half of these, and the others have no known cause. That table supplies the V and J calls and clone size; D and trimming were determined from the DNA. The sample contains roughly 47,000 clones, approximately 51% of them found a single time. The ten largest clones capture 30% to 35% of the sample.

The sequence links TRBV7-6 to TRBJ2-7, with 9 bases aligning to TRBD2. This receptor was taken from a human donor with chronic lymphocytic leukemia. The specimen was PBMCs, collected after 12 months of ibrutinib treatment. The nucleotide sequence is given as TGTGCCAGCAGCCCCGAGACAGCGGGAGGCATCTACGAGCAGTACTTC. Translated, this is CASSPETAGGIYEQYF.